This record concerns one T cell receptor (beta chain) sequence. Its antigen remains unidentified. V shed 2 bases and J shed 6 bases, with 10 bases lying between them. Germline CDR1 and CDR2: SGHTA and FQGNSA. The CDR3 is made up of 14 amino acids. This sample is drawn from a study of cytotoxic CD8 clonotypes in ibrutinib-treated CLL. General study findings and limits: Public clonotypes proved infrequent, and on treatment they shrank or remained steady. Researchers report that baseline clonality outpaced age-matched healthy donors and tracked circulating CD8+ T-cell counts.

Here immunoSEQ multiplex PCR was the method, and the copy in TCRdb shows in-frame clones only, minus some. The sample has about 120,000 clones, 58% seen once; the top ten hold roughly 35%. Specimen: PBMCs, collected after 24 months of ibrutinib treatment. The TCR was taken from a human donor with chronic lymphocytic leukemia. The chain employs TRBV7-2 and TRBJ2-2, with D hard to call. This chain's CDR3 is CASSLLASAGELFF. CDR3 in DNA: TGTGCCAGCAGCTTACTGGCGTCCGCCGGGGAGCTGTTTTTT. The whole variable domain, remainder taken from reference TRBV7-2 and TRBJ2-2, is GAGVSQSPSNKVTEKGKDVELRCDPISGHTALYWYRQSLGQGLEFLIYFQGNSAPDKSGLPSDRFSAERTGGSVSTLTIQRTQQEDSAVYLCASSLLASAGELFFGEGSRLTVL.